The T cell receptor beta chain under discussion was sequenced for a study of blood T cell repertoires in COVID-19. Study-level information: In each case, the material was cDNA or gDNA derived from T cells, B-cell-depleted T cells, or PBMCs.

TCRdb's copy holds only in-frame clones and misses some; the assay was immunoSEQ multiplex PCR. The repertoire holds tens of thousands of clones, with about 80% as singletons. The sequencing input was peripheral blood. The sequence was obtained from a woman in her sixties or seventies with acute or convalescent COVID-19.

The chain's CDR3 is CASSYSSNGYTF. The CDR3 nucleotides are TGTGCCAGCAGTTACTCGTCAAATGGCTACACCTTC. The chain uses TRBV6-6 and TRBJ1-2, with unresolved D. CDR1 MNHNY and CDR2 SVGAGI come from the germline V gene (reference sequence). Trimming took off 0 bases at V and 6 bases at J, with 5 bases between the two ends. There are 12 residues in the CDR3.